The 17 T cell receptor beta chains presented below share a single source sample, sequenced in a study of blood T cell repertoires in COVID-19 (TCRdb year 2020). The protocol used for the library was the immunoSEQ multiplex PCR assay. TCRdb re-hosts the immuneACCESS table, in-frame sequences only. Its copies lack some clones; in the studies checked, an unresolved V gene accounts for under half of them, and the cause for the rest is not known. The sample contains 95,000 to 100,000 clones, about 90% of them found a single time. The top ten clones comprise approximately 15% of the sample. The sequencing sample was made of peripheral blood. The origin of the receptors is a man aged 50 or older with acute or convalescent COVID-19.

This clone is a singleton in its sample. This sequence joins TRBV11-2 and TRBJ2-1; a possible D gene is TRBD1 (5 bases). This CDR3 has 15 residues. The germline gives CDR1 SGHAT, CDR2 FQNNGV. The V end was cut by 2 bases, the J end by 6 bases, with 14 bases between. The CDR3 DNA reads TGTGCCAGCAGCTTACTAACTACAGGTTCCAATGAGCAGTTCTTC. This codes for CASSLLTTGSNEQFF.

The rearrangement uses TRBV4-2 and TRBJ2-7, with TRBD1 identical over 7 bases. Germline CDR1 LGHNA, CDR2 YNFKEQ. This CDR3 has 16 residues. Trimming cost V 7 bases and J 5 bases; bases outside gene matches: 17. CDR3 nucleotide sequence: TGTGCCAGCACATTGCAGCCGACAGGGTGGGGGCACGAGCAGTACTTC. Translated, it gives CASTLQPTGWGHEQYF.

The chain combines TRBV30 with TRBJ2-1; 10 bases align to TRBD1. V shed 4 bases, J shed 12 bases, and the junction held 15 bases outside the gene matches. The CDR3 length is 15 residues. Germline values: CDR1 GTSNPN, CDR2 SVGIG (reference sequence). The CDR3 is CAWTGRDRGSLGQFF. DNA for the CDR3: TGTGCCTGGACTGGGAGGGACAGGGGCTCCCTTGGGCAGTTCTTC.

This sequence joins TRBV6-5 and TRBJ2-7; D possibly corresponds to TRBD1 (5 bases). Deletions cut 6 bases from V and 2 bases from J, with 14 bases between. The germline gives CDR1 MNHEY, CDR2 SVGAGI. The CDR3 contains 14 residues. The CDR3 is CASRNNTGTYEQYF. DNA of the CDR3: TGTGCCAGCAGAAACAATACAGGAACCTACGAGCAGTACTTC.

The V call is TRBV6-5, the J call TRBJ2-7; 8 bases match TRBD1. This CDR3 contains 14 residues. Per the germline V gene, CDR1 is MNHEY and CDR2 is SVGAGI. Trimming took 2 bases from V and 7 from J; bases not matched to a gene: 7. CDR3 residues: CASSYETGAGEQYF. CDR3 coding DNA: TGTGCCAGCAGTTACGAGACAGGGGCGGGTGAGCAGTACTTC.

The rearrangement links TRBV19 to TRBJ1-4; no reliable D call. This CDR3 spans 18 amino acids. Germline V gene lookup returns CDR1 LNHDA and CDR2 SQIVND (reference sequence). Trimming shortened V by 2 bases and J by 7 bases, and 23 bases separated the two germline ends. The CDR3 here is CASSISGQPNRLTEKLFF. CDR3 DNA: TGTGCCAGTAGTATAAGCGGCCAGCCAAATCGCCTCACTGAAAAACTGTTTTTT. Variable domain in full (rest from reference TRBV19 and TRBJ1-4): DGGITQSPKYLFRKEGQNVTLSCEQNLNHDAMYWYRQDPGQGLRLIYYSQIVNDFQKGDIAEGYSVSREKKESFPLTVTSAQKNPTAFYLCASSISGQPNRLTEKLFFGSGTQLSVL.

This chain uses TRBV19 with TRBJ1-5, with a weak D call TRBD1 (6 bases). Germline lookup yields CDR1 LNHDA and CDR2 SQIVND (reference sequence). V was trimmed by 0 bases and J by 1 base, leaving 10 bases between them. The CDR3 has 16 residues. The chain's CDR3 is CASSIEQGLSNQPQHF. The CDR3 DNA sequence: TGTGCCAGTAGTATAGAACAGGGCCTGAGCAATCAGCCCCAGCATTTT.

V gene TRBV5-4 combines with J gene TRBJ1-2; the D is unclear. CDR3 size: 14 residues. Trimming took off 2 bases at V and 7 bases at J, with 15 bases between the two ends. Germline V gene lookup returns CDR1 SGHNT and CDR2 YYREEE (reference sequence). DNA of the CDR3: TGTGCCAGCAGCTTTTCGAATCGGGTTCGTGGCTACACCTTC. This sequence encodes CASSFSNRVRGYTF.

The V gene is TRBV6-5, the J gene TRBJ1-1; D might be TRBD1 (5 bases). Germline-derived CDR1 and CDR2 are MNHEY and SVGAGI. The CDR3 is 15 amino acids. The V and J ends lost 3 bases and 0 bases respectively, with 11 bases between them. The CDR3 DNA is TGTGCCAGCAGTTATTTTGACAGAGTGAACACTGAAGCTTTCTTT. Protein sequence: CASSYFDRVNTEAFF.

As regards this clone: One junction end disagrees with the germline gene, perhaps due to a read error. The chain carries TRBV9 and TRBJ2-3, with a weak D call TRBD1 (6 bases). There are 13 residues in the CDR3. Germline assignment: CDR1 SGDLS and CDR2 YYNGEE. CDR3 sequence (DNA): TGTGCCAGCAGCGTAGATGGGGGCGCAAGTCTGGGGTTT. This codes for CASSVDGGASLGF.

This chain links TRBV11-1 with TRBJ2-5; D may be TRBD2 (5 bases). Between the trimmed V and J ends, which lost 7 bases and 4 bases, there was a span of 13 bases. CDR3 length equals 13 residues. CDR1 and CDR2 (germline): SGHAT, FQDESV (reference sequence). CDR3 protein: CASNRGPRETQYF. The CDR3 bases are TGTGCCAGCAATCGAGGGCCCCGAGAGACCCAGTACTTC.

The V call is TRBV18, the J call TRBJ1-2, with TRBD1 identical over 10 bases. There are 16 residues in the CDR3. V shed 6 bases and J 4 bases; nucleotides not matched to a gene: 11. Per germline, CDR1 KGHSH and CDR2 LQKENI. CDR3 region: CASSPTPGQGSYGYTF. CDR3 nucleotide sequence: TGTGCCAGCTCCCCCACTCCGGGACAGGGGAGCTATGGCTACACCTTC.

This clone was observed a single time. The CDR3, as DNA: TGTGCCAGCAGCTTAGGGGACAGGGGGCCATATGGCTACACCTTC. This codes for CASSLGDRGPYGYTF. J is TRBJ1-2 and V is TRBV13, with 11 bases fitting TRBD1. Germline trimming cut 0 bases from V and 5 bases from J; bases unmatched to any gene: 2. From germline, CDR1 is PRHDT and CDR2 FYEKMQ (reference sequence). The CDR3 extends over 15 amino acids. Using reference TRBV13 and TRBJ1-2 for the parts outside the CDR3, the full variable domain is AAGVIQSPRHLIKEKRETATLKCYPIPRHDTVYWYQQGPGQDPQFLISFYEKMQSDKGSIPDRFSAQQFSDYHSELNMSSLELGDSALYFCASSLGDRGPYGYTFGSGTRLTVV.

This chain uses TRBV5-1 with TRBJ1-4; 8 positions match TRBD1. V dropped 4 bases and J dropped 6; count of bases not matched to a gene: 5. Germline V CDR1 and CDR2: SGHRS, YFSETQ. The CDR3 is made up of 14 amino acids. CDR3 residues: CASSQTGVYEKLFF. CDR3 nucleotide sequence: TGCGCCAGCAGCCAGACAGGGGTGTATGAAAAACTGTTTTTT.

The chain couples TRBV3-1 (or the pseudogene TRBV3-2) to TRBJ2-7; D is undetermined. Germline-derived CDR1 and CDR2 are LGHDT and YNNKEL (reference sequence). The CDR3 extends over 13 amino acids. Trimming took 4 bases from V and 5 from J, leaving 12 bases between them. The CDR3 spells CASSRYNTDEQYF. CDR3 nucleotide sequence: TGTGCCAGCAGCCGTTATAACACCGACGAGCAGTACTTC.

The chain combines TRBV7-2 with TRBJ1-5; D is perhaps TRBD1 (6 bases). The germline V gene has CDR1 SGHTA and CDR2 FQGNSA. The ends were cut back, 0 bases at V and 9 bases at J, with 12 bases in the middle. This CDR3 has 14 residues. DNA for the CDR3: TGTGCCAGCAGCTTAGCGCAGGGGTCCAGGCCCCAGCATTTT. It is translated as CASSLAQGSRPQHF.

The chain combines TRBV2 with TRBJ1-1; D not certain. Germline CDR1 reads SNHLY; CDR2 reads FYNNEI. This CDR3 contains 14 residues. Trimming cost V 6 bases and J 0 bases, with 11 bases left between them. The CDR3, as DNA: TGTGCCAGCAGCCCAGTGGTAATGAACACTGAAGCTTTCTTT. Protein: CASSPVVMNTEAFF.